A single sample gave rise to the 2 T cell receptor beta chains below, sequenced in a study of blood T cells in healthy people across ages. The authors ran a second PCR of about 6 to 11 cycles using a sample-barcoded 5' primer and a J-beta primer mix. MiXCR, applied by TCRdb to the 5' RACE reads, yields one record per CDR3 protein. The sample carries approximately 820,000 distinct CDR3 sequences, around 45% recorded once. The sequenced sample was blood. Receptors were obtained from a man aged 55 to 70 in good health.

This clonotype was counted between two and nine times. This chain uses TRBV4-3 with TRBJ2-5; D gene ambiguous. CDR3 length: 13 residues. V gave up 0 bases and J gave up 7 bases, with 9 bases separating them. The germline V gene encodes CDR1 LGHNA and CDR2 YSLEER. CDR3 residues: CASSQDRRRTQYF. Written as DNA, the CDR3 is TGCGCCAGCAGCCAAGATCGAAGAAGGACCCAGTACTTC.

In this sample, this clonotype turned up a few times. The CDR3 DNA is TGTGCCAGCATGGGACAGGGGATCGAGCAGTACTTC. This encodes CASMGQGIEQYF. The chain links TRBV6-2 or TRBV6-3 to TRBJ2-7; 10 bases map to TRBD1. This CDR3 is built from 12 residues. The junction had 3 bases not matched to a gene; V was cut back by 7 bases and J by 6 bases. The germline CDR1 and CDR2 sequences are MNHEY and SVGEGT.